The next 13 T cell receptor beta chains were all read from a single sample in a study of identical twins (dated by TCRdb to 2016 to 2017). Libraries came from 5' RACE. Instrument used: Illumina HiSeq 2000. Through fastp at Q25 and MiXCR, TCRdb rebuilt clones from the public reads, retaining in-frame beta chains. Here each entry gathers all rows of one CDR3 protein and keeps the most common genes and DNA. The sample records 400,000 to 550,000 distinct CDR3 sequences, 24% of which are singletons. The top ten hold 2.9% of the sample. This sample was also put to use in a study of T cells expressing NK-cell markers.

The sequenced sample was CD4+ T cells sorted from blood. Receptor source: a woman aged 18-35 years in good health.

In its sample, this clonotype was seen a few times. The J gene is TRBJ2-3, the V gene TRBV15; D is unresolved. The CDR3 contains 14 residues. V dropped 3 bases and J dropped 2 bases, with 9 bases sitting between them. The germline CDR1 and CDR2 sequences are LNHNV and YYDKDF (reference sequence). The CDR3 DNA follows: TGTGCCACCAGCAGGATCCCTAACACAGATACGCAGTATTTT. This sequence encodes CATSRIPNTDTQYF.

This clonotype appeared a few times. The V call is TRBV10-1, the J call TRBJ1-5, with D possibly being TRBD1 (5 bases). V was clipped by 6 bases and J by 8 bases, with 14 bases between them. CDR3 length: 13 residues. From germline, CDR1 is WNHNN and CDR2 SYGVQD (reference sequence). DNA of the CDR3: TGCGCCAGCAGCCGACAGTCCTCTGAGCCCCAGCATTTT. Its protein is CASSRQSSEPQHF.

This clonotype was detected a few times. This chain links TRBV5-1 with TRBJ2-7, with 11 nucleotides matching TRBD2. The germline gives CDR1 SGHRS, CDR2 YFSETQ. The CDR3 covers 18 residues. The V segment lost 0 bases and the J segment 3 bases; nucleotides outside the gene matches: 11. CDR3 sequence (DNA): TGCGCCAGCAGCTTGGCACCCGGGACTAGCGGCACCTACTACGAGCAGTACTTC. This encodes CASSLAPGTSGTYYEQYF.

The rearrangement uses TRBV20-1 and TRBJ1-5; 8 positions match TRBD1. This CDR3 is 14 amino acids long. The trim removed 1 base at V and 6 bases at J, leaving 5 bases unmatched. CDR1 DFQATT and CDR2 SNEGSKA come from the germline V gene (reference sequence). The CDR3 DNA follows: TGCAGTGCTAGAGTTGGACAGGGAAGTCAGCCCCAGCATTTT. Translated: CSARVGQGSQPQHF.

The CDR3 DNA follows: TGTGCCAGCAGCGCAACGGGACAGGGAGTCGTAGAAGCTTTCTTT. This gives the protein CASSATGQGVVEAFF. The chain combines TRBV5-5 with TRBJ1-1, with 9 positions matching TRBD1. The V gene's germline CDR1 is SGHKS and CDR2 YYEKEE (reference sequence). V lost 4 bases to trimming and J lost 8 bases; unmatched junction nucleotides: 12. This CDR3 spans 15 amino acids.

CDR3 in amino acids: CASSETGTDSNQPQHF. The CDR3 DNA is TGTGCCAGCAGCGAAACCGGGACAGATAGCAATCAGCCCCAGCATTTT. The chain is built from TRBV5-6 and TRBJ1-5, with TRBD1 matching over 7 bases. The germline CDR1 and CDR2 sequences are SGHDT and YYEEEE. V dropped 4 bases and J dropped 0; count of bases not matched to a gene: 7. The CDR3 totals 16 residues.

V gene TRBV5-6 combines with J gene TRBJ2-2; 8 positions agree with TRBD2. J was trimmed by 5 bases and V by 4 bases; bases with no gene match: 7. This CDR3 comprises 15 residues. Germline CDR1 SGHDT, CDR2 YYEEEE. The CDR3 loop is CASSQSGSPTGELFF. Written as DNA, the CDR3 is TGTGCCAGCAGCCAGAGCGGGAGTCCTACCGGGGAGCTGTTTTTT.

This clonotype showed up just a few times. V is TRBV10-3 and J is TRBJ2-1; 7 bases match TRBD2. V lost 5 bases to trimming and J lost 4 bases; unmatched junction nucleotides: 8. Germline CDR1 is ENHRY and CDR2 is SYGVKD. The CDR3 consists of 15 residues. The CDR3 DNA reads as TGTGCCATCAGTTCCCTCGCTAGCGGATACAATGAGCAGTTCTTC. It is translated as CAISSLASGYNEQFF.

The chain employs TRBV20-1 and TRBJ2-1, with a weak D call TRBD2 (6 bases). Germline loops: CDR1 DFQATT, CDR2 SNEGSKA (reference sequence). The CDR3 is made up of 14 amino acids. Trimming shortened V by 5 bases and J by 5 bases, and 16 bases separated the two germline ends. In DNA, the CDR3 is TGCAGTGCTGCGGGGCTTACCCGGGACAATGAGCAGTTCTTC. Protein sequence: CSAAGLTRDNEQFF.

V gene TRBV7-9 combines with J gene TRBJ2-1; D is undetermined. Germline V gene sequence: CDR1 SEHNR, CDR2 FQNEAQ (reference sequence). V was pared by 1 base and J by 8 bases, with 12 bases between. The CDR3 consists of 14 residues. The chain's CDR3 is CASSLGRHSDEQFF. The DNA for the CDR3 is TGTGCCAGCAGCTTAGGTCGGCACAGCGATGAGCAGTTCTTC. Using reference TRBV7-9 and TRBJ2-1 for the parts outside the CDR3, the full variable domain is DTGVSQNPRHKITKRGQNVTFRCDPISEHNRLYWYRQTLGQGPEFLTYFQNEAQLEKSRLLSDRFSAERPKGSFSTLEIQRTEQGDSAMYLCASSLGRHSDEQFFGPGTRLTVL.

This clonotype was observed a few times. V gene TRBV7-8 combines with J gene TRBJ2-7; 8 nucleotides match TRBD2. The CDR3 loop spans 14 amino acids. Germline CDR1 reads SGHVS; CDR2 reads FQNEAQ. V was clipped by 5 bases and J by 2 bases; unmatched bases: 5. The CDR3 sequence is CASSNTGGTYEQYF. CDR3 coding DNA: TGTGCCAGCAGCAACACGGGGGGGACCTACGAGCAGTACTTC.

The V and J genes are TRBV4-3 and TRBJ2-1, with D tentatively TRBD2 (5 bases). V lost 1 base and J 4 bases, leaving 8 bases between the germline ends. The CDR3 consists of 14 residues. Germline V gives CDR1 LGHNA, CDR2 YSLEER. Here the CDR3 reads CASSQGSGYNEQFF. CDR3 DNA: TGCGCCAGCAGCCAAGGAAGCGGTTACAATGAGCAGTTCTTC.

The chain joins TRBV9 to TRBJ2-1; 12 bases agree with TRBD2. The V gene end was trimmed by 7 bases and the J gene end by 7 bases; junction bases not matched to a gene: 3. The CDR3 spans 13 residues. The germline gives CDR1 SGDLS, CDR2 YYNGEE. The CDR3 loop reads CASGLAGNNEQFF. The CDR3 DNA sequence: TGTGCCAGCGGACTAGCGGGAAATAATGAGCAGTTCTTC.